This T cell receptor beta chain was retrieved from a study of Ad26.COV2.S vaccination and SARS-CoV-2 variants. Looking at the study overall: The authors gave Ad26.COV2.S intramuscularly, either once or twice 56 days apart. Overall study findings and caveats: Spike-specific TCR breadth was greater after Ad26.COV2.S than placebo. Vaccine and placebo groups showed comparable non-spike TCR breadth.

CDR3 length: 16 amino acids. Trimming took off 3 bases at V and 2 bases at J, with 13 bases between the two ends. Germline CDR1 is KGHSH and CDR2 is LQKENI. Sequencing was performed with immunoSEQ multiplex PCR; in TCRdb, only in-frame clones are kept and a portion is missing. The sample includes roughly 510,000 clones, around nine tenths seen only once; the top ten take around 13%. About this clone itself: Its target is unknown.

Treatment denoted: 15 to 20 received Ad26.COV2.S at low or high dose, single or two shots; about five received placebo; per-sample allocation not given. Collection of the samples took place on day 63 after the first injection of vaccine or placebo. Boston hosted the donor, who was an adult aged 18-55 years. The starting material was peripheral blood, obtained in a trial of Ad26.COV2.S vaccine versus placebo. This clonotype was sampled from a person aged 18 to 59 who received the Ad26.COV2.S COVID-19 vaccine or a placebo. The chain recombines TRBV18 with TRBJ2-2; D might be TRBD2 (7 bases). The CDR3 coding sequence is TGTGCCAGCTCACCGCTCGGGGGGCCCAACACCGGGGAGCTGTTTTTT. Encoded protein: CASSPLGGPNTGELFF.